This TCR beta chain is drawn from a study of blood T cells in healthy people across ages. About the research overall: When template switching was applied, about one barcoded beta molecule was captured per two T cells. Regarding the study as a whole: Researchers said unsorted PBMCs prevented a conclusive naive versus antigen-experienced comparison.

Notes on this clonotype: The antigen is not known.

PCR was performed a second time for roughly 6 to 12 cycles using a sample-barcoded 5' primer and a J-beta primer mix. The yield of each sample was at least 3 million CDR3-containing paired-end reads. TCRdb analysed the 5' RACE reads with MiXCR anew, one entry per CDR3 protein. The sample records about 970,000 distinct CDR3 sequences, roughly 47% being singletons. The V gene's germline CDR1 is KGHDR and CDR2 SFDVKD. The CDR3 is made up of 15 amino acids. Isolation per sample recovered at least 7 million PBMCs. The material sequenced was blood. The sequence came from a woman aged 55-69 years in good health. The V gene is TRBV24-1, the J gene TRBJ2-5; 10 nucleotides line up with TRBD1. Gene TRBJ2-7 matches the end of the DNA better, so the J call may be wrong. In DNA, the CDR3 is TGTGCCACCAGTGACTCCGGGACAGGGGCCCACGAGCAGTACTTC. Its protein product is CATSDSGTGAHEQYF.